The 8 T cell receptor beta chains in this list originate from one sample, sequenced in a study of T cell responses to AZD1222 COVID-19 vaccine. Sequenced by immunoSEQ multiplex PCR; TCRdb stores in-frame clones only, minus some. The sample records tens of thousands of clones, 85% to 90% being singletons. The specimen comprised peripheral blood, sampled on day 0 of AZD1222 vaccination. All receptors come from an adult in good health.

This sequence joins TRBV7-8 and TRBJ1-1; no firm D call. The germline V gene has CDR1 SGHVS and CDR2 FQNEAQ. The CDR3 spans 13 residues. Trimming removed 3 bases at V and 7 bases at J, with 12 bases between. The CDR3 DNA follows: TGTGCCAGCAGCTTTAATCAGATCTTTGAAGCTTTCTTT. Its translation is CASSFNQIFEAFF.

This chain uses TRBV6-5 with TRBJ1-3; the D gene is possibly TRBD1 (6 bases). Looked up from germline, CDR1 is MNHEY and CDR2 is SVGAGI. The CDR3 consists of 16 residues. Trimming cost V 2 bases and J 0 bases, with 11 bases left between them. The CDR3 coding sequence is TGTGCCAGCAGTTACCAGGACAGACCCTCTGGAAACACCATATATTTT. Translated, it gives CASSYQDRPSGNTIYF.

The rearrangement uses TRBV19 and TRBJ2-1, with D possibly matching TRBD2 (8 bases). This CDR3 comprises 14 residues. CDR1 and CDR2 (germline): LNHDA, SQIVND (reference sequence). This CDR3 is CDRSGTVETNEQFF. CDR3 coding DNA: TGTGACCGTAGCGGGACAGTGGAAACCAATGAGCAGTTCTTC. The variable domain in full, with the rest retrieved from reference TRBV19 and TRBJ2-1, is DGGITQSPKYLFRKEGQNVTLSCEQNLNHDAMYWYRQDPGQGLRLIYYSQIVNDFQKGDIAEGYSVSREKKESFPLTVTSAQKNPTAFYLCDRSGTVETNEQFFGPGTRLTVL.

The chain joins TRBV9 to TRBJ2-2; the match to TRBD1 covers 7 bases. After removal of 4 bases from V and 2 bases from J, the junction contained 8 bases not matched to a gene. The CDR3 is 16 residues long. CDR1 SGDLS and CDR2 YYNGEE come from the germline V gene. The CDR3 here is CASSPEGQANTGELFF. The DNA for the CDR3 is TGTGCCAGCAGCCCGGAAGGACAGGCCAACACCGGGGAGCTGTTTTTT.

This clone came up once. V and J are TRBV2 and TRBJ1-5; 12 bases are shared with TRBD1. Germline CDR1 SNHLY, CDR2 FYNNEI. Trimming cost V 5 bases and J 4 bases; bases outside gene matches: 9. The CDR3 is 17 residues long. CDR3: CASSKGTGGARNQPQHF. The CDR3 coding sequence is TGTGCCAGCAGTAAGGGGACAGGGGGCGCGCGGAATCAGCCCCAGCATTTT.

The V call is TRBV6-5, the J call TRBJ2-1; the D call may be TRBD1 or TRBD2 (6 bases each). V lost 4 bases to trimming and J lost 7 bases, with 14 bases between them. The CDR3 is 14 amino acids. Germline values: CDR1 MNHEY, CDR2 SVGAGI. In DNA, the CDR3 is TGTGCCAGCAGTTTGGGGGGCGCGGGGAATGAGCAGTTCTTC. It is translated as CASSLGGAGNEQFF.

The V call is TRBV18, the J call TRBJ1-1; D possibly corresponds to TRBD1 (5 bases). Trimming stripped 4 bases from V and 8 bases from J, with 14 bases between. The CDR3 is 13 amino acids. In germline, CDR1 is KGHSH, CDR2 LQKENI. The DNA for the CDR3 is TGTGCCAGCTCACACGGGGGAGTACCAGAAGCTTTCTTT. This gives the protein CASSHGGVPEAFF.

V gene TRBV7-9 combines with J gene TRBJ1-4; the D is unclear. The V end was cut by 6 bases, the J end by 8 bases, with 16 bases between. Germline V lookup: CDR1 SEHNR, CDR2 FQNEAQ (reference sequence). CDR3 size: 14 residues. CDR3 bases: TGTGCCAGCAGTCCTGGTGGGCTGCGAGAAAAACTGTTTTTT. This gives the protein CASSPGGLREKLFF.